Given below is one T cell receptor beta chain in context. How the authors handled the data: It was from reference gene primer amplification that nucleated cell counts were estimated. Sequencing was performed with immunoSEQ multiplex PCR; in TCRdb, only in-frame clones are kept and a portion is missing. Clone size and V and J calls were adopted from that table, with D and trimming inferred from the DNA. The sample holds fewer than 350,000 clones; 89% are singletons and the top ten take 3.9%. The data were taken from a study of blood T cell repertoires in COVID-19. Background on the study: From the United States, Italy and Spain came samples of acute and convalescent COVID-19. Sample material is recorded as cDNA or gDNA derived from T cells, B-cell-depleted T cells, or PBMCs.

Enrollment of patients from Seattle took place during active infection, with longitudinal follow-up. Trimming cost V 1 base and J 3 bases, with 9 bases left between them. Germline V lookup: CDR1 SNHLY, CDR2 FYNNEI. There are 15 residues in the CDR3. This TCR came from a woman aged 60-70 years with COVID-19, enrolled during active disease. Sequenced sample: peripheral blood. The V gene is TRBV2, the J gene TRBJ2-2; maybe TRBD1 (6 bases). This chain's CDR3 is CASSEVTGHTGELFF. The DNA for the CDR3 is TGTGCCAGCAGTGAAGTCACAGGGCACACCGGGGAGCTGTTTTTT.